In this sample, the clone carrying this T cell receptor (beta chain) turned up a few times. Time point denoted: newly diagnosed GD, antithyroid drugs for less than 3 months. Extracted PBMC RNA gave rise to the TCR library. This sample is drawn from a study of regulatory T cells in long-lasting Graves disease. Library construction for TCR beta used iRepertoire HTBI primers and Arm-PCR of CDR3 regions. TCRdb recomputed calls from the multiplex PCR reads with MiXCR, one row per CDR3 protein. The sample has roughly 500,000 distinct CDR3 sequences; roughly 13% are singletons. The germline CDR1 and CDR2 sequences are MNHNS and SASEGT. The J segment lost 7 bases and the V segment lost 6 bases, leaving 7 bases of the junction unmatched. The CDR3 contains 14 residues. The sample was also reused in another study, on T cells in Graves' hyperthyroidism and ophthalmopathy. That paper notes: Diagnoses used clinical symptoms, serum thyroxine and TRAb, thyroid ultrasound and orbital computed tomography.

V gene TRBV6-1 combines with J gene TRBJ2-5; 11 nucleotides line up with TRBD1. The material sequenced was peripheral blood mononuclear cells (PBMCs), taken at new diagnosis, from a patient treated with antithyroid drugs. This TCR was recovered from a man aged 25-45 years with Graves disease. This chain's CDR3 is CASSGQGAGVTQYF. The CDR3 nucleotides read TGTGCCAGCAGCGGACAGGGGGCAGGCGTGACCCAGTACTTC.